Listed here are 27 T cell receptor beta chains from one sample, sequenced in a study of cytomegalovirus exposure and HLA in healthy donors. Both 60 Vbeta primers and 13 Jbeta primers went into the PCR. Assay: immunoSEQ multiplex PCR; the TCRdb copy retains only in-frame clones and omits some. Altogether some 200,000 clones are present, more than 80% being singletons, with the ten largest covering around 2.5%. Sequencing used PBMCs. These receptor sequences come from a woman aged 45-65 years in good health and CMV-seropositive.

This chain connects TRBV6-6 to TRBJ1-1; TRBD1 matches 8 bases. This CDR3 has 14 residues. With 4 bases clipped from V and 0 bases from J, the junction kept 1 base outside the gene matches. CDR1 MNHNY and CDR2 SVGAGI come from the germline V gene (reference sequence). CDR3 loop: CASSWTGLNTEAFF. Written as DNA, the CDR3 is TGTGCCAGCAGTTGGACAGGGTTGAACACTGAAGCTTTCTTT.

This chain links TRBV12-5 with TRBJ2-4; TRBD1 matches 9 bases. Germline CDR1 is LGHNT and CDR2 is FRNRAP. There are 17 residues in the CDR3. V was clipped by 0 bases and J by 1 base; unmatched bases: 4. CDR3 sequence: CASGLVPGTGAKNIQYF. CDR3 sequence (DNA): TGTGCTAGTGGTTTGGTCCCAGGGACAGGGGCCAAAAACATTCAGTACTTC. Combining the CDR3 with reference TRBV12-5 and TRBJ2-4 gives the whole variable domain DARVTQTPRHKVTEMGQEVTMRCQPILGHNTVFWYRQTMMQGLELLAYFRNRAPLDDSGMPKDRFSAEMPDATLATLKIQPSEPRDSAVYFCASGLVPGTGAKNIQYFGAGTRLSVL.

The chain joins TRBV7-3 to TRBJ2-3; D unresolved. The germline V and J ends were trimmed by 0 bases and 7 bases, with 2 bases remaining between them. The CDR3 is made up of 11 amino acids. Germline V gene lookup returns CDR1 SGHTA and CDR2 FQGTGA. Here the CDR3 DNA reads TGTGCCAGCAGCTTAACTAATACGCAGTATTTT. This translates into CASSLTNTQYF. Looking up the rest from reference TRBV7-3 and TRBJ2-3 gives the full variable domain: GAGVSQTPSNKVTEKGKYVELRCDPISGHTALYWYRQSLGQGPEFLIYFQGTGAADDSGLPNDRFFAVRPEGSVSTLKIQRTERGDSAVYLCASSLTNTQYFGPGTRLTVL.

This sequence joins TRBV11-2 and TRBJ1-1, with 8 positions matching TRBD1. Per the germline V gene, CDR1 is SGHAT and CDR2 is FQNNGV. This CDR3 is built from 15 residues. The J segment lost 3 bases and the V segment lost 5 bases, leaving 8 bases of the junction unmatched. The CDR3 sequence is CASSRQGQGYTEAFF. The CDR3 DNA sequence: TGTGCCAGCAGCCGGCAAGGACAGGGATACACTGAAGCTTTCTTT.

CDR3 loop: CASSLVLAGHNEQFF. Here the CDR3 DNA reads TGTGCCAGCAGCTTGGTTCTAGCGGGGCACAATGAGCAGTTCTTC. This chain connects TRBV7-2 to TRBJ2-1; TRBD2 matches 9 bases. After removal of 3 bases from V and 5 bases from J, the junction contained 5 bases not matched to a gene. The CDR3 sequence is 15 residues long. The V gene's germline CDR1 is SGHTA and CDR2 FQGNSA. The complete variable domain, with remaining parts taken from reference TRBV7-2 and TRBJ2-1, reads GAGVSQSPSNKVTEKGKDVELRCDPISGHTALYWYRQSLGQGLEFLIYFQGNSAPDKSGLPSDRFSAERTGGSVSTLTIQRTQQEDSAVYLCASSLVLAGHNEQFFGPGTRLTVL.

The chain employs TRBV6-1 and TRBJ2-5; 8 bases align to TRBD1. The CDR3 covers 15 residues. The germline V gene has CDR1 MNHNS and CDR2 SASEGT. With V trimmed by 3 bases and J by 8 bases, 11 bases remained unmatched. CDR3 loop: CASSDLGQGKATQYF. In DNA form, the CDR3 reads TGTGCCAGCAGTGACCTAGGACAGGGTAAAGCAACCCAGTACTTC.

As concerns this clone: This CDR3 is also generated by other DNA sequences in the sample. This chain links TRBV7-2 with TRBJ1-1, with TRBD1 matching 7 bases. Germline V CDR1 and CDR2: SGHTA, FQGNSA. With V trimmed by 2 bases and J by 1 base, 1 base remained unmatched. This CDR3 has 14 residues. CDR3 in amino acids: CASSLRQGNTEAFF. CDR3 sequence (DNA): TGTGCCAGCAGCTTAAGACAGGGGAACACTGAAGCTTTCTTT.

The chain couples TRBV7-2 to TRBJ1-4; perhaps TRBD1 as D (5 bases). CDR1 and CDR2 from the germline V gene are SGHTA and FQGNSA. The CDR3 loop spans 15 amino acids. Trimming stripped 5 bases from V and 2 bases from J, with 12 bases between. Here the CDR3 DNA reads TGTGCCAGCAGCGCTTTCGGGGGTACTAATGAAAAACTGTTTTTT. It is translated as CASSAFGGTNEKLFF.

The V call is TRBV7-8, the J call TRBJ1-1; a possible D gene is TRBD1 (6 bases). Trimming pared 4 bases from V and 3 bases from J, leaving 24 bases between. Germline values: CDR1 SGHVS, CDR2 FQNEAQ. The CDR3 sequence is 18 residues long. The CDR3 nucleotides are TGTGCCAGCAGCTCTCCTGCCAAGCGTCAGGGGTGGGACACTGAAGCTTTCTTT. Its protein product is CASSSPAKRQGWDTEAFF.

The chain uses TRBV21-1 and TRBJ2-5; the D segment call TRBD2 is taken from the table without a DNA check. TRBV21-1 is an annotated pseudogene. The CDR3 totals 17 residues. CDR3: CASSKNVTSGNQETQYF. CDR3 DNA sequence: TGTGCCAGCAGCAAAAATGTGACTAGCGGAAATCAAGAGACCCAGTACTTC.

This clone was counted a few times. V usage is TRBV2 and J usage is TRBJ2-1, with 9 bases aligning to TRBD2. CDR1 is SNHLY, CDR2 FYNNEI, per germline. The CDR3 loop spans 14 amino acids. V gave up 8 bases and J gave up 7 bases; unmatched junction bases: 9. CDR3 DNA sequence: TGTGCCAGCGTGGTTCTAGCGGGAATAAATGAGCAGTTCTTC. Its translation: CASVVLAGINEQFF.

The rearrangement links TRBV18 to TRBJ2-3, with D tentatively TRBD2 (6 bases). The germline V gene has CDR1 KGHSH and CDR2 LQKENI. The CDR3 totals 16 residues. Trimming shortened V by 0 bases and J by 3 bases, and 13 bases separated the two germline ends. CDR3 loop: CASSPPVGGGTDTQYF. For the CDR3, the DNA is TGTGCCAGCTCACCACCTGTGGGGGGAGGAACAGATACGCAGTATTTT. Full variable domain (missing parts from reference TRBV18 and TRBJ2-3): NAGVMQNPRHLVRRRGQEARLRCSPMKGHSHVYWYRQLPEEGLKFMVYLQKENIIDESGMPKERFSAEFPKEGPSILRIQQVVRGDSAAYFCASSPPVGGGTDTQYFGPGTRLTVL.

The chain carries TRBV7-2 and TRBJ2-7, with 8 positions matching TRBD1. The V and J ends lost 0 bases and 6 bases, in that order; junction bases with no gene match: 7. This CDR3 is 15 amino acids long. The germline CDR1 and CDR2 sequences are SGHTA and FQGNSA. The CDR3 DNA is TGTGCCAGCAGCTTAGCAACAGGGGGTATCAGCGAGCAGTACTTC. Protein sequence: CASSLATGGISEQYF.

CDR3 region: CASSPTGQAPLHF. DNA of the CDR3: TGTGCCAGTAGTCCGACAGGGCAGGCACCCCTCCACTTT. The chain uses TRBV19 and TRBJ1-6; 7 bases match TRBD1. CDR1 and CDR2 from the germline V gene are LNHDA and SQIVND (reference sequence). This CDR3 has 13 amino acids. V shed 5 bases and J 11 bases; nucleotides not matched to a gene: 6.

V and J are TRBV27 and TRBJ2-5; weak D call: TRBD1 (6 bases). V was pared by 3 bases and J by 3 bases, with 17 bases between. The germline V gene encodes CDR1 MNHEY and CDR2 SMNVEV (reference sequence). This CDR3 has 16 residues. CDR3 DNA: TGTGCCAGCAGTTTTAGGGTCTACCAGGGGAAAGAGACCCAGTACTTC. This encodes CASSFRVYQGKETQYF.

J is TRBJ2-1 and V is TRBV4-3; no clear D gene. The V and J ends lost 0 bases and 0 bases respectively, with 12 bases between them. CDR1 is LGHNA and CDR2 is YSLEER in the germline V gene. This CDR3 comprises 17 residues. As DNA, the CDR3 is TGCGCCAGCAGCCAAGATCCCTCTACCTTCTCCTACAATGAGCAGTTCTTC. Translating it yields CASSQDPSTFSYNEQFF.

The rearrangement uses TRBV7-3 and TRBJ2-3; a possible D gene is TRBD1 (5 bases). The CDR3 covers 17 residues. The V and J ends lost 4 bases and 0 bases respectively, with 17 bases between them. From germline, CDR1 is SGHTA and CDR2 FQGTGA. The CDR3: CASSWSLGVRSTDTQYF. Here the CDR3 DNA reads TGTGCCAGCAGCTGGAGCCTAGGGGTAAGGAGCACAGATACGCAGTATTTT.

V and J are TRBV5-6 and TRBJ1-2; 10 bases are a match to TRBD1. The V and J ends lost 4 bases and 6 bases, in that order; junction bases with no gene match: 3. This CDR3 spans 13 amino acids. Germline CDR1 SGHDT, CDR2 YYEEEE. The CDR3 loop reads CASSPGTGDGYTF. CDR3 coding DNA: TGTGCCAGCAGCCCTGGGACAGGGGATGGCTACACCTTC.

The CDR3 DNA is TGCAGCGCCCGCGCACCGAACACTGAAGCTTTCTTT. Protein sequence: CSARAPNTEAFF. The chain uses TRBV29-1 and TRBJ1-1; D remains unclear. The CDR3 covers 12 residues. The V gene's germline CDR1 is SQVTM and CDR2 ANQGSEA. V dropped 7 bases and J dropped 1 base, with 10 bases sitting between them.

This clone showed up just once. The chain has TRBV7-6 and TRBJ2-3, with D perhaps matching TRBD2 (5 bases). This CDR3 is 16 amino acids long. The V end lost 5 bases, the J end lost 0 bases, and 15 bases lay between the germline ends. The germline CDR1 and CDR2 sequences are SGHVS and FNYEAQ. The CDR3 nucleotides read TGTGCCAGCAGCCGCGAGAACGGGGTTAGCACAGATACGCAGTATTTT. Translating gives CASSRENGVSTDTQYF. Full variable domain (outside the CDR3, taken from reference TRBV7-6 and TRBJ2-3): GAGVSQSPRYKVTKRGQDVALRCDPISGHVSLYWYRQALGQGPEFLTYFNYEAQQDKSGLPNDRFSAERPEGSISTLTIQRTEQRDSAMYRCASSRENGVSTDTQYFGPGTRLTVL.

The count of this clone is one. CDR3 sequence (DNA): TGTGCCAGCAGCCCTCTGCGCGATACGCAGTATTTT. The encoded protein is CASSPLRDTQYF. The chain employs TRBV11-2 and TRBJ2-3; no firm D call. The CDR3 extends over 12 amino acids. Trimming left V 5 bases short and J 6 bases short, with 9 bases between. From germline, CDR1 is SGHAT and CDR2 FQNNGV. The full variable domain, rest sourced from reference TRBV11-2 and TRBJ2-3, is EAGVAQSPRYKIIEKRQSVAFWCNPISGHATLYWYQQILGQGPKLLIQFQNNGVVDDSQLPKDRFSAERLKGVDSTLKIQPAKLEDSAVYLCASSPLRDTQYFGPGTRLTVL.

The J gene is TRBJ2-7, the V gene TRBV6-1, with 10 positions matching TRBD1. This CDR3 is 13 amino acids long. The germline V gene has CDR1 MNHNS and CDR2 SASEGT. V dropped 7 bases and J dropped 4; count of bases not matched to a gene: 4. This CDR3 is CASIPGQGYEQYF. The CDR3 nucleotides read TGTGCCAGCATCCCGGGACAGGGGTACGAGCAGTACTTC.

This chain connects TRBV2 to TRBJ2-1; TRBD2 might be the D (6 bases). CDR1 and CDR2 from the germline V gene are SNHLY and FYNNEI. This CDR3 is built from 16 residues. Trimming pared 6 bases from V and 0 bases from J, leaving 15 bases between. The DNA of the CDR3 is TGTGCCAGCAGCCGGGAGTGGCGGGACTCCTACAATGAGCAGTTCTTC. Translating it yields CASSREWRDSYNEQFF. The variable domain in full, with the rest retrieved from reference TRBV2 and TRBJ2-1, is EPEVTQTPSHQVTQMGQEVILRCVPISNHLYFYWYRQILGQKVEFLVSFYNNEISEKSEIFDDQFSVERPDGSNFTLKIRSTKLEDSAMYFCASSREWRDSYNEQFFGPGTRLTVL.

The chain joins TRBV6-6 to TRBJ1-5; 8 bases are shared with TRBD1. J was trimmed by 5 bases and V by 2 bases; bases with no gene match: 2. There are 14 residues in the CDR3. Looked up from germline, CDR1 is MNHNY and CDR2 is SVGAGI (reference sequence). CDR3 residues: CASSYRGQDQPQHF. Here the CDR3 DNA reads TGTGCCAGCAGTTACAGGGGACAGGATCAGCCCCAGCATTTT.

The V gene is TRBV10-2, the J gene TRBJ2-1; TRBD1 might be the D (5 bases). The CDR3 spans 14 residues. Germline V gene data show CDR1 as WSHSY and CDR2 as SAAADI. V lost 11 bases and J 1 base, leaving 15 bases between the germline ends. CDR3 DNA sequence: TGCGCCTCCGCCTTGACAGTATCCTACAATGAGCAGTTCTTC. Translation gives CASALTVSYNEQFF.

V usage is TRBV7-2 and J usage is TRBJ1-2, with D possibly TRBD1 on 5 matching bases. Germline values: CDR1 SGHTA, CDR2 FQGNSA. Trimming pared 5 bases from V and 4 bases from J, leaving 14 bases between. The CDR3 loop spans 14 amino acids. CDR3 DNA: TGTGCCAGCAGCCCCCCAGGGTTGCCCTATGGCTACACCTTC. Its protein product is CASSPPGLPYGYTF.

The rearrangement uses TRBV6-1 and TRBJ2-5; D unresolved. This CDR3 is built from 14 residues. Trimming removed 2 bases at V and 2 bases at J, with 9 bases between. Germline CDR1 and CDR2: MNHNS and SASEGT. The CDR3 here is CASSELGLQETQYF. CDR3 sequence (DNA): TGTGCCAGCAGTGAACTGGGCCTACAAGAGACCCAGTACTTC.